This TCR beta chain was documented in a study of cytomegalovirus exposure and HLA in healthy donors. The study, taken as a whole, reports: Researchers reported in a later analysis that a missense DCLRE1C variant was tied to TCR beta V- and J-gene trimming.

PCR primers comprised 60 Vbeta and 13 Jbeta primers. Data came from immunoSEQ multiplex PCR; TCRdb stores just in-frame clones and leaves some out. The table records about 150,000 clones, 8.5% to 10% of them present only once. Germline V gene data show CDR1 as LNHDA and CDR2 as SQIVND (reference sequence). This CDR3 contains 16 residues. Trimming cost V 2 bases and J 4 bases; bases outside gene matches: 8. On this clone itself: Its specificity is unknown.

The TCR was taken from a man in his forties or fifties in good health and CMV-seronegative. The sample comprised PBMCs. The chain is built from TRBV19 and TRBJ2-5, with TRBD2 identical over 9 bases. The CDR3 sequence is CASSISLAGLGETQYF. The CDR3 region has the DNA TGTGCCAGTAGTATATCACTAGCGGGCCTAGGAGAGACCCAGTACTTC.